Following are 31 T cell receptor beta chains from one sample sequenced in a study of cytomegalovirus exposure and HLA in healthy donors. Use of 60 Vbeta and 13 Jbeta primers characterized the PCR. Only in-frame clones appear in the TCRdb table, and some are missing; sequencing was by immunoSEQ multiplex PCR. The specimen's table records 200,000 to 250,000 clones. The specimen was PBMCs. These receptors were obtained from a woman aged 30 to 39 in good health and CMV-seropositive.

Of note for this clone: The CDR3 does not end in the conserved phenylalanine or tryptophan, so this is likely a read error. The DNA is omitted, as the CDR3 cannot be located on it reliably, and the CDR3 follows TCRdb's listing. V and J are TRBV10-3 and TRBJ1-1; whether TRBD1, the table's D call, matches the DNA was not checked. Both ends counted, the CDR3 spans 13 residues. The germline gives CDR1 ENHRY, CDR2 SYGVKD. The CDR3 loop is CAISEAIDTVPAI.

This chain uses TRBV7-9 with TRBJ1-1; perhaps TRBD1 as D (6 bases). Trimming pared 0 bases from V and 0 bases from J, leaving 20 bases between. The CDR3 sequence is 19 residues long. CDR1 SEHNR and CDR2 FQNEAQ come from the germline V gene (reference sequence). This CDR3 is CASSLAVLWTVVMNTEAFF. DNA of the CDR3: TGTGCCAGCAGCTTAGCGGTCTTGTGGACAGTAGTGATGAACACTGAAGCTTTCTTT.

The chain has TRBV6-5 and TRBJ2-3, with 7 bases aligning to TRBD2. The CDR3 has 15 amino acids. Germline V gene sequence: CDR1 MNHEY, CDR2 SVGAGI. V lost 8 bases, J lost 6 bases, and 14 bases stayed unmatched. The DNA of the CDR3 is TGTGCCAGCCCAGGTATGGGAGGGATAAAGGATACGCAGTATTTT. It codes for CASPGMGGIKDTQYF.

This rearrangement joins TRBV19 to TRBJ2-7; 11 bases are a match to TRBD2. The CDR3 is 13 amino acids. Trimming cost V 6 bases and J 10 bases; bases outside gene matches: 8. Per germline, CDR1 LNHDA and CDR2 SQIVND (reference sequence). The CDR3 region has the DNA TGTGCCAGTAGCGGGACTAGCGGAGTGAGTCAGTACTTC. Translating it yields CASSGTSGVSQYF.

The chain is built from TRBV9 and TRBJ1-1, with D maybe TRBD1 (5 bases). Trimming removed 0 bases from V and 1 base from J, with 10 bases in between. Germline CDR1 is SGDLS and CDR2 is YYNGEE. This CDR3 is 15 amino acids long. The CDR3 sequence: CASSVDGHPNTEAFF. CDR3 bases: TGTGCCAGCAGCGTAGACGGACACCCGAACACTGAAGCTTTCTTT.

Notes on this clone: Other DNA sequences in this sample translate to the same CDR3. The chain joins TRBV6-5 to TRBJ2-7; a weak D match, TRBD1 (6 bases). V gave up 0 bases and J gave up 2 bases, with 8 bases separating them. This CDR3 comprises 14 residues. Germline CDR1 MNHEY, CDR2 SVGAGI. CDR3 region: CASSYSGQTYEQYF. CDR3 coding DNA: TGTGCCAGCAGTTACTCGGGACAAACCTACGAGCAGTACTTC.

The V and J genes are TRBV7-9 and TRBJ2-5, with 9 positions matching TRBD1. V shed 5 bases, J shed 5 bases, and the junction held 9 bases outside the gene matches. The CDR3 is 15 amino acids. The germline CDR1 and CDR2 sequences are SEHNR and FQNEAQ (reference sequence). The CDR3 reads CASSQGQGTGETQYF. CDR3 coding DNA: TGTGCCAGCAGCCAAGGACAGGGGACGGGGGAGACCCAGTACTTC.

The chain joins TRBV6-1 to TRBJ2-1, with 9 bases lining up with TRBD2. With 8 bases clipped from V and 2 bases from J, the junction kept 4 bases outside the gene matches. Germline CDR1 reads MNHNS; CDR2 reads SASEGT. CDR3 length equals 14 residues. CDR3 sequence: CASLSGRAYNEQFF. The CDR3 DNA reads as TGTGCCAGCCTTAGCGGGAGAGCCTACAATGAGCAGTTCTTC.

This chain joins TRBV6-6 and TRBJ2-1; 9 positions agree with TRBD1. The CDR3 extends over 16 amino acids. The germline CDR1 and CDR2 sequences are MNHNY and SVGAGI (reference sequence). The trim removed 2 bases at V and 4 bases at J, leaving 6 bases unmatched. CDR3 in DNA: TGTGCCAGCAGTTACGGGGGGACAGGGACTTACAATGAGCAGTTCTTC. This gives the protein CASSYGGTGTYNEQFF.

The CDR3 coding sequence is TGTGCCAGCGGAAGCGGGGCCCTCACAGATACGCAGTATTTT. As protein: CASGSGALTDTQYF. V and J are TRBV9 and TRBJ2-3; 7 bases align to TRBD2. CDR3 size: 14 residues. Trimming took 7 bases from V and 2 from J; bases not matched to a gene: 7. The germline CDR1 and CDR2 sequences are SGDLS and YYNGEE.

This chain joins TRBV28 and TRBJ1-5, with 8 bases matching TRBD1. This CDR3 is built from 17 residues. J was trimmed by 3 bases and V by 5 bases; bases with no gene match: 12. Germline lookup yields CDR1 MDHEN and CDR2 SYDVKM. The CDR3 protein is CASSTPGQVSINQPQHF. CDR3 bases: TGTGCCAGCAGTACTCCGGGACAGGTTTCTATCAATCAGCCCCAGCATTTT. Based on the CDR3 plus reference TRBV28 and TRBJ1-5, the full variable domain is DVKVTQSSRYLVKRTGEKVFLECVQDMDHENMFWYRQDPGLGLRLIYFSYDVKMKEKGDIPEGYSVSREKKERFSLILESASTNQTSMYLCASSTPGQVSINQPQHFGDGTRLSIL.

V usage is TRBV19 and J usage is TRBJ1-1, with D perhaps matching TRBD1 (6 bases). This CDR3 comprises 16 residues. CDR1 is LNHDA and CDR2 is SQIVND in the germline V gene (reference sequence). V lost 5 bases to trimming and J lost 0 bases, with 16 bases between them. Here the CDR3 DNA reads TGTGCCAGTAGTCCCGAACAGGGACGAATGAACACTGAAGCTTTCTTT. Its translation is CASSPEQGRMNTEAFF.

The chain employs TRBV4-2 and TRBJ1-5, with TRBD1 identical over 7 bases. The V gene's germline CDR1 is LGHNA and CDR2 YNFKEQ. The CDR3 extends over 14 amino acids. V trimming: 2 bases; J trimming: 9 bases; junction bases outside the gene matches: 7. CDR3 DNA sequence: TGTGCCAGCAGCCAACCCCAGGGGGATGGGCCCCAGCATTTT. Amino acids: CASSQPQGDGPQHF.

J is TRBJ1-5 and V is TRBV6-1, with D tentatively TRBD1 (6 bases). V was clipped by 4 bases and J by 7 bases, with 11 bases between them. This CDR3 spans 13 amino acids. Per germline, CDR1 MNHNS and CDR2 SASEGT. The CDR3 nucleotides read TGTGCCAGCAGTGGACAGGAGAGGCAGCCCCAGCATTTT. Amino acid sequence: CASSGQERQPQHF.

CDR3 region: CASSLMYTGGTDTQYF. In DNA, the CDR3 is TGTGCCAGCTCCCTTATGTACACCGGGGGAACAGATACGCAGTATTTT. This chain joins TRBV2 and TRBJ2-3, with a possible D match to TRBD2 (6 bases). Per germline, CDR1 SNHLY and CDR2 FYNNEI. CDR3 length: 16 residues. The V gene lost 8 bases and the J gene lost 3 bases, with 21 bases spanning the gap.

The chain joins TRBV27 to TRBJ2-3, with D possibly being TRBD2 (5 bases). CDR1 and CDR2 (germline): MNHEY, SMNVEV (reference sequence). The CDR3 loop spans 15 amino acids. V shed 6 bases and J shed 3 bases, with 16 bases lying between them. The CDR3 coding sequence is TGTGCCAGCAGCCCGTCGAAGGGCGGGACAGATACGCAGTATTTT. As protein: CASSPSKGGTDTQYF.

The rearrangement uses TRBV28 and TRBJ2-1; 12 positions agree with TRBD2. The CDR3 is 15 amino acids. From germline, CDR1 is MDHEN and CDR2 SYDVKM. V lost 7 bases and J lost 7; bases outside the gene matches: 8. The chain's CDR3 is CASTPGGLAGNEQFF. CDR3 bases: TGTGCCAGCACCCCAGGAGGACTAGCGGGAAATGAGCAGTTCTTC. The full variable domain, rest sourced from reference TRBV28 and TRBJ2-1, is DVKVTQSSRYLVKRTGEKVFLECVQDMDHENMFWYRQDPGLGLRLIYFSYDVKMKEKGDIPEGYSVSREKKERFSLILESASTNQTSMYLCASTPGGLAGNEQFFGPGTRLTVL.

The chain carries TRBV7-7 and TRBJ2-1; 13 nucleotides agree with TRBD2. The CDR3 covers 15 residues. Losses at the gene ends were 5 bases for V and 5 bases for J; bases not matched to a gene: 3. Per the germline V gene, CDR1 is SSHAT and CDR2 is FNYEAQ (reference sequence). The CDR3 protein is CASSPTSGGDNEQFF. CDR3 sequence (DNA): TGTGCCAGCAGCCCCACTAGCGGGGGGGACAATGAGCAGTTCTTC.

The V gene is TRBV30, the J gene TRBJ1-2, with D possibly matching TRBD1 (6 bases). Germline assignment: CDR1 GTSNPN and CDR2 SVGIG (reference sequence). V was trimmed by 7 bases and J by 4 bases, leaving 22 bases between them. The CDR3 extends over 15 amino acids. CDR3 in amino acids: CASSTLVGTTYGYTF. CDR3 DNA sequence: TGTGCCTCATCTACCCTTGTGGGGACAACCTATGGCTACACCTTC.

CDR3 region: CASSTGPSGYGYTF. CDR3 nucleotide sequence: TGTGCCAGCAGTACAGGGCCCTCCGGATATGGCTACACCTTC. The chain couples TRBV6-5 to TRBJ1-2; possible D gene TRBD1, 6 bases. With 5 bases removed from V and 5 bases from J, the gap between germline ends came to 15 bases. The CDR3 contains 14 residues. The V gene's germline CDR1 is MNHEY and CDR2 SVGAGI.

The V and J genes are TRBV7-2 and TRBJ2-7; tentative D call: TRBD2 (5 bases). This CDR3 has 14 residues. Germline-derived CDR1 and CDR2 are SGHTA and FQGNSA. V lost 1 base and J lost 2, with 9 bases in between. This CDR3 reads CASSLGGGPYEQYF. The CDR3 bases are TGTGCCAGCAGCTTAGGAGGAGGCCCCTACGAGCAGTACTTC.

The chain is built from TRBV30 and TRBJ1-6; 7 bases are shared with TRBD1. The CDR3 runs 13 residues. J gave up 6 bases and V 3 bases, and 2 bases lay outside the gene matches. Germline V gene data show CDR1 as GTSNPN and CDR2 as SVGIG (reference sequence). CDR3 sequence reads: CAWRGQFNSPLHF. In nucleotides, the CDR3 is TGTGCCTGGAGGGGACAGTTTAATTCACCCCTCCACTTT.

The chain links TRBV2 to TRBJ2-1; TRBD2 agrees at 14 bases. Per germline, CDR1 SNHLY and CDR2 FYNNEI. Losses at the gene ends were 11 bases for V and 6 bases for J; bases not matched to a gene: 15. This CDR3 is 17 amino acids long. The CDR3 reads CARSGTSGSWRSNEQFF. CDR3 nucleotides: TGTGCCCGCTCGGGGACTAGCGGGAGTTGGAGAAGCAATGAGCAGTTCTTC.

This rearrangement joins TRBV14 to TRBJ2-7, with D possibly being TRBD2 (6 bases). Trimming removed 4 bases at V and 6 bases at J, with 16 bases between. CDR1 is SGHDN and CDR2 is FVKESK in the germline V gene. The length of the CDR3 is 14 residues. CDR3 DNA sequence: TGTGCCAGCAGCCTAGGGACGGGGGTACGCGAGCAGTACTTC. It codes for CASSLGTGVREQYF.

This CDR3 is CASSLSGFEETQYF. The CDR3 coding sequence is TGTGCCAGCAGTTTATCCGGTTTCGAAGAGACCCAGTACTTC. The chain uses TRBV27 and TRBJ2-5, with unresolved D. The CDR3 has 14 amino acids. V gave up 0 bases and J gave up 3 bases, with 8 bases separating them. In germline, CDR1 is MNHEY, CDR2 SMNVEV (reference sequence).

V gene TRBV6-5 combines with J gene TRBJ1-1; D call uncertain. The germline V gene has CDR1 MNHEY and CDR2 SVGAGI. This CDR3 is built from 14 residues. V lost 3 bases to trimming and J lost 1 base, with 9 bases between them. The CDR3 region is CASSYTRGNTEAFF. The CDR3 DNA reads as TGTGCCAGCAGTTATACCCGGGGGAACACTGAAGCTTTCTTT.

V usage is TRBV27 and J usage is TRBJ2-2; 9 bases are a match to TRBD2. Germline trimming cut 3 bases from V and 0 bases from J; bases unmatched to any gene: 5. The CDR3 contains 17 residues. Germline lookup yields CDR1 MNHEY and CDR2 SMNVEV (reference sequence). CDR3 bases: TGTGCCAGCAGTTTCCTAGCGGGGCTGACGAACACCGGGGAGCTGTTTTTT. It specifies CASSFLAGLTNTGELFF.

The chain uses TRBV10-3 and TRBJ1-1; D gene uncertain. The CDR3 totals 14 residues. Germline loops: CDR1 ENHRY, CDR2 SYGVKD. V dropped 4 bases and J dropped 1 base, with 10 bases sitting between them. CDR3 sequence: CAISGFGRNTEAFF. The CDR3 DNA reads TGTGCCATCAGTGGTTTTGGGAGGAACACTGAAGCTTTCTTT.

The rearrangement joins TRBV27 to TRBJ2-7; TRBD2 matches 9 bases. This CDR3 comprises 15 residues. Germline V CDR1 and CDR2: MNHEY, SMNVEV (reference sequence). V trimming: 0 bases; J trimming: 7 bases; junction bases outside the gene matches: 7. The CDR3 loop reads CASSLSASGTREQYF. CDR3 nucleotides: TGTGCCAGCAGTTTATCTGCTAGCGGGACAAGGGAGCAGTACTTC.

This sequence joins TRBV19 and TRBJ2-7, with D possibly being TRBD2 (6 bases). V lost 4 bases and J lost 4, with 8 bases in between. Germline V gives CDR1 LNHDA, CDR2 SQIVND (reference sequence). This CDR3 is 12 amino acids long. The CDR3 loop reads CASSTGTYEQYF. In DNA, the CDR3 is TGTGCCAGTAGTACCGGGACTTACGAGCAGTACTTC.

The gene calls are TRBV27 and TRBJ1-1; D remains unclear. The germline V and J ends were trimmed by 2 bases and 4 bases, with 8 bases remaining between them. The CDR3 sequence is 13 residues long. Germline lookup yields CDR1 MNHEY and CDR2 SMNVEV (reference sequence). The CDR3 loop is CASSLNGRTEAFF. The CDR3 DNA sequence: TGTGCCAGCAGTTTAAATGGGCGCACTGAAGCTTTCTTT.